This TCR beta chain was obtained from a study of blood T cell repertoires in COVID-19. Whole-study context: Acute and convalescent COVID-19 samples came from the United States, Italy and Spain. PBMCs, B-cell-depleted T cells, or T cells were the source of the cDNA or gDNA that made up the material.

V dropped 4 bases and J dropped 11; count of bases not matched to a gene: 3. Looked up from germline, CDR1 is MRHNA and CDR2 is SNTAGT. This CDR3 spans 13 amino acids. Libraries were prepared by immunoSEQ multiplex PCR; TCRdb keeps only in-frame clonotypes and omits some of them. The sample holds some 220,000 clones, approximately 86% seen once. The source is a woman between 55 and 75 years old with active or convalescent COVID-19. Sequencing was performed on peripheral blood. The J gene is TRBJ1-6, the V gene TRBV6-4, with TRBD1 matching over 9 bases. The CDR3 region has the DNA TGTGCCAGCAGTGCTGACAGGGGGACACCCCTCCACTTT. Translation: CASSADRGTPLHF.